This section outlines one T cell receptor (beta chain) sequence together with its context. Using immunoSEQ multiplex PCR, the repertoire was profiled, and TCRdb retains in-frame clones only, with some absent. This sample carries roughly 180,000 clones, about four fifths of them seen once, and the ten largest clones take around 18%. The record originates from a study of blood T cell repertoires in COVID-19. Germline V gives CDR1 MNHEY, CDR2 SMNVEV (reference sequence). CDR3 length equals 20 residues. The V and J ends lost 3 bases and 0 bases respectively, with 26 bases between them. The TCR comes from a man in his 60s who had recovered from COVID-19. Sequenced input: PBMCs or T cells enriched from blood (not recorded which). The chain is built from TRBV27 and TRBJ1-1, with D hard to call. In DNA form, the CDR3 reads TGTGCCAGCAGTTTTGGCCCCCCTATAGGACTTCTCGGGGTGAACACTGAAGCTTTCTTT. Translating it yields CASSFGPPIGLLGVNTEAFF.